Listed below are T cell receptor beta chains from one sample, sequenced in a study of cytomegalovirus exposure and HLA in healthy donors. Libraries were prepared by immunoSEQ multiplex PCR; TCRdb keeps only in-frame clonotypes and omits some of them. The specimen's table records fewer than 150,000 clones. The sequenced sample was PBMCs. Receptor source: a woman in her sixties in good health and CMV-seronegative. CDR3s include the opening cysteine and the closing phenylalanine or tryptophan. The D gene is left open where the match is weak.

d_call	v_call	j_call	cdr3_nt	cdr3_aa
TRBD1	TRBV10-3	TRBJ2-1	TGTGCCATCAGTGTCGGACAGGGTCTTAGGGCCAATGAGCAGTTCTTC	CAISVGQGLRANEQFF
TRBD2	TRBV29-1	TRBJ2-3	TGCAGCGTTGAAGATCCCCTAACTAGCGGCCGCACAGATACGCAGTATTTT	CSVEDPLTSGRTDTQYF
TRBD1	TRBV6-1	TRBJ1-3	TGTGCCAGCAGTGCCCGACAGGGGGCAGGGGGAAACACCATATATTTT	CASSARQGAGGNTIYF
TRBD2	TRBV28	TRBJ2-7	TGTGCCACTACTCCGGGGGGAGGGAGCTACGAGCAGTACTTC	CATTPGGGSYEQYF
.	TRBV7-9	TRBJ1-4	TGTGCCAGCAGCGACACGCGGGAACCCTATGAAAAACTGTTTTTT	CASSDTREPYEKLFF
.	TRBV29-1	TRBJ1-1	TGCAGCGTTGAAGGCACAGCAACTCAGACTGAAGCTTTCTTT	CSVEGTATQTEAFF
.	TRBV28	TRBJ2-7	TGTGCCAGCAGCGGTGACAGCTTCTCCTACGAGCAGTACTTC	CASSGDSFSYEQYF
TRBD1	TRBV6-1	TRBJ1-5	TGTGCCAGCAGTGAAGACAGGGGCTACTCTAGCAATCAGCCCCAGCATTTT	CASSEDRGYSSNQPQHF
TRBD2	TRBV5-6	TRBJ2-5	TGTGCCAGCAGCTCAACTAGCGGGGGGGAGACCCAGTACTTC	CASSSTSGGETQYF
TRBD1	TRBV5-1	TRBJ1-5	TGCGCCAGCAGCTCAGGGGGCGCAGGCAATCAGCCCCAGCATTTT	CASSSGGAGNQPQHF
.	TRBV9	TRBJ1-4	TGTGCCAGCAGCGCAGGGGTTTCGAATGAAAAACTGTTTTTT	CASSAGVSNEKLFF
.	TRBV7-2	TRBJ2-3	TGTGCCAGCAGCTTAAAACAGGCAGATACGCAGTATTTT	CASSLKQADTQYF
.	TRBV10-2	TRBJ1-4	TGCGCCAGCAGAGGGGCGACAGTTGAAAAACTGTTTTTT	CASRGATVEKLFF
.	TRBV19	TRBJ1-6	TGTGCCAGTAGTATTCAGGGCTCCTATAATTCACCCCTCCACTTT	CASSIQGSYNSPLHF
TRBD2	TRBV7-2	TRBJ2-7	TGTGCCAGCAGCTTAGCGTTGGCTAGCGGGGGACACTACGAGCAGTACTTC	CASSLALASGGHYEQYF
TRBD1	TRBV2	TRBJ2-3	TGTGCCAGCAGTCGTCTAAACCGGGACAGGGGAGCAGATACGCAGTATTTT	CASSRLNRDRGADTQYF
.	TRBV5-1	TRBJ2-3	TGCGCCAGCAGCTTTAGAGGGTCGAGCACAGATACGCAGTATTTT	CASSFRGSSTDTQYF
.	TRBV7-9	TRBJ1-1	TGTGCCAGCAGCTTCGGATCGGCGGGAAGTGAAGCTTTCTTT	CASSFGSAGSEAFF
TRBD1	TRBV11-2	TRBJ2-2	TGTGCCAGCAGCCTAATACAGGGGGCTAGCGGGGAGCTGTTTTTT	CASSLIQGASGELFF
.	TRBV28	TRBJ1-2	TGTGCCAGCGGCGTAACAGGCAACTATGGCTACACCTTC	CASGVTGNYGYTF
.	TRBV5-1	TRBJ1-6	TGCGCCAGCAGCTTGCGGCAGGGTGATAATTCACCCCTCCACTTT	CASSLRQGDNSPLHF
.	TRBV11-3	TRBJ2-2	TGTGCCAGCAGCTTAGATCTTGGTGGGAGGTCTACCGGGGAGCTGTTTTTT	CASSLDLGGRSTGELFF
TRBD2	TRBV9	TRBJ2-1	TGTGCCAGCAGCGTAACTCCCCTTCTAGCGGGAGGCCTTGGGAATGAGCAGTTCTTC	CASSVTPLLAGGLGNEQFF
TRBD2	TRBV4-2	TRBJ2-1	TGTGCCAGCAGCCGGGGTAGCGGGGTGAATGAGCAGTTCTTC	CASSRGSGVNEQFF
TRBD1	TRBV28	TRBJ1-2	TGTGCCAGCAGTAGGGACAGGGGTTTGGGCTACACCTTC	CASSRDRGLGYTF
.	TRBV28	TRBJ2-2	TGTGCCAGCAGTTTATTCCAGAACACCGGGGAGCTGTTTTTT	CASSLFQNTGELFF
.	TRBV6-1	TRBJ2-7	TGTGCCAGCAGTTTGACAGACCTATCCTACGAGCAGTACTTC	CASSLTDLSYEQYF
TRBD1	TRBV11-2	TRBJ1-1	TGTGCCAGCAGAAACAATTGGTGGGACAGTGGGACTGAAGCTTTCTTT	CASRNNWWDSGTEAFF
TRBD2	TRBV5-1	TRBJ2-5	TGCGCCAGCACCCTGACCCAGCTAGCGGGGGTGGAGACCCAGTACTTC	CASTLTQLAGVETQYF
.	TRBV4-1	TRBJ1-1	TGCGCCAGCAGCCAAGGCGCGGCAAGGGGCAGGCACACTGAAGCTTTCTTT	CASSQGAARGRHTEAFF
.	TRBV5-4	TRBJ2-7	TGTGCCAGCAGCCGAGAGGGCCTCGAGCAGTACTTC	CASSREGLEQYF
.	TRBV28	TRBJ1-1	TGTGCCAGCAGTTCCCCTAGGGAGGCATCGAACACTGAAGCTTTCTTT	CASSSPREASNTEAFF
.	TRBV6-5	TRBJ1-1	TGTGCCAGCAGTTTAGCCTGGACAGCTAACACTGAAGCTTTCTTT	CASSLAWTANTEAFF
.	TRBV9	TRBJ2-1	TGTGCCAGCACCCGGGACTCCCCCGACTACAATGAGCAGTTCTTC	CASTRDSPDYNEQFF
TRBD1	TRBV7-9	TRBJ1-2	TGTGCCAGCAGCCAGACAGGGGGCGTGAATGGCTACACCTTC	CASSQTGGVNGYTF
.	TRBV5-1	TRBJ1-2	TGCGCCAGCAGCAGTACAGGGTGGCAGGGCTACACCTTC	CASSSTGWQGYTF
TRBD1	TRBV19	TRBJ1-6	TGTGCCAGTAGTATAGTGGAGACAGGGCGATCACCCCTCCACTTT	CASSIVETGRSPLHF
.	TRBV11-2	TRBJ1-1	TGTGCCAGCAGCTTATTTGGCGGGACCTTATTGAACACTGAAGCTTTCTTT	CASSLFGGTLLNTEAFF
TRBD2	TRBV5-4	TRBJ2-1	TGTGCCAGCAGCTTGTGGGCGGGAGGGCCCCGGAATGAGCAGTTCTTC	CASSLWAGGPRNEQFF
TRBD2	TRBV10-2	TRBJ2-7	TGCGCCAGCAGGATAGCGGGACTCCACGAGCAGTACTTC	CASRIAGLHEQYF
.	TRBV4-1	TRBJ2-7	TGCGCCAGCAGCCGAGGCGGCGGAGGGGACCACTCCTACGAGCAGTACTTC	CASSRGGGGDHSYEQYF
.	TRBV11-3	TRBJ1-3	TGTGCCAGCAGCCAGACTGCCTTCTCTGGAAACACCATATATTTT	CASSQTAFSGNTIYF
.	TRBV7-9	TRBJ2-1	TGTGCCAGCAGCTTAGCGGACAACTACAATGAGCAGTTCTTC	CASSLADNYNEQFF
.	TRBV5-8	TRBJ1-3	TGTGCCAGCAGCTTTGGGTTTGGGGGCTCCTCTGGAAACACCATATATTTT	CASSFGFGGSSGNTIYF
.	TRBV29-1	TRBJ1-4	TGCAGCGTTGGAGTGGCAGGGGTTGAAAAACTGTTTTTT	CSVGVAGVEKLFF
.	TRBV6-5	TRBJ2-7	TGTGCCAGCAGTTACTCGTGGCCCGCTCAGGCTGACGAGCAGTACTTC	CASSYSWPAQADEQYF
.	TRBV7-9	TRBJ1-3	TGTGCCAGCAGCTTGTTCGACAGCTCTGGAAACACCATATATTTT	CASSLFDSSGNTIYF
.	TRBV28	TRBJ2-7	TGTGCCAGCAGAAAGGGGACTTCAAGGGAGCAGTACTTC	CASRKGTSREQYF
TRBD1	TRBV4-1	TRBJ1-5	TGCGCCAGCAGCCAAGATAGCCAAGGGACAGGGAGACAGCCCCAGCATTTT	CASSQDSQGTGRQPQHF
TRBD2	TRBV6-6	TRBJ2-4	TGTGCCAGCAGCCTGCGACTAGCGGGGGACAAAAACATTCAGTACTTC	CASSLRLAGDKNIQYF
TRBD1	TRBV7-8	TRBJ1-1	TGTGCCAGCAGCTTAGCCCAGACAGGGTTATCCACTGAAGCTTTCTTT	CASSLAQTGLSTEAFF